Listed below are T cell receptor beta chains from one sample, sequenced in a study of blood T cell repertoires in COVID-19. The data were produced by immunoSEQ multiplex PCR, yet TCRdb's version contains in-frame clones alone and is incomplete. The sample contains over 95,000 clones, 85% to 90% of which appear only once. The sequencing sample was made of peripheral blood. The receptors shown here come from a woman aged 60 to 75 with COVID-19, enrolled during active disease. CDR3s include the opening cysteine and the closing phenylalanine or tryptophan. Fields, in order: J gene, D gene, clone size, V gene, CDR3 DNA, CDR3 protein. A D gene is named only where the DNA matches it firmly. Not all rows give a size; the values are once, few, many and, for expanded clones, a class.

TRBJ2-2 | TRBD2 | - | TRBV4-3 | TGCGCCAGCAGCCAATCCCGGACTAGCGGGTACACCGGGGAGCTGTTTTTT | CASSQSRTSGYTGELFF
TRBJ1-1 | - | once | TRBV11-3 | TGTGCCAGCAGACACACCTTTGTAGAAGCTTTCTTT | CASRHTFVEAFF
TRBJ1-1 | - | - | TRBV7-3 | TGTGCCAGCAGCTCCTACGGGATGAACACTGAAGCTTTCTTT | CASSSYGMNTEAFF
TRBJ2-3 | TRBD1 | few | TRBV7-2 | TGTGCCAGCAGCTCGGACAGGCCGACAGATACGCAGTATTTT | CASSSDRPTDTQYF
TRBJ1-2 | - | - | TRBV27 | TGTGCCAGCAGCCGGAAGCGGGGCTATGGCTACACCTTC | CASSRKRGYGYTF
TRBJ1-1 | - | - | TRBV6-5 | TGTGCCAGCAGTCCAACAGGGATCGACGCTTTCTTT | CASSPTGIDAFF
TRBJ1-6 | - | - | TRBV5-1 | TGCGCCAGCAGCTTCGGGGGGACCGGATCACCCCTCCACTTT | CASSFGGTGSPLHF
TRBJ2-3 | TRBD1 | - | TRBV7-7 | TGTGCCAGCAGCCCCACCGGGACAGGGGCAGATACGCAGTATTTT | CASSPTGTGADTQYF
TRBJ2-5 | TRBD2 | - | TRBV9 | TGTGCCAGCAGCGAGGGACTAGCGGGGAGTGAGACCCAGTACTTC | CASSEGLAGSETQYF
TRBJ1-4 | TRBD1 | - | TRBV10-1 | TGCGCCAGAGGGTGTGGACAGGCGAATGAAAAACTGTTTTTT | CARGCGQANEKLFF